The 10 T cell receptor beta chains listed next were all sequenced from one sample in a study of blood T cell repertoires in COVID-19. Profiled with immunoSEQ multiplex PCR; TCRdb holds only in-frame clones, not every one. The repertoire consists of approximately 200,000 clones, with nearly 90% occurring once and the leading ten covering roughly a tenth. Sequencing input: PBMCs or T cells enriched from blood (not recorded which). These receptor sequences come from a man aged 25 to 40 who had recovered from COVID-19.

The J gene is TRBJ1-2, the V gene TRBV10-1; D perhaps matches TRBD1 (6 bases). The CDR3 sequence is 15 residues long. The V and J ends lost 0 bases and 2 bases respectively, with 10 bases between them. CDR1 is WNHNN and CDR2 is SYGVQD in the germline V gene (reference sequence). The CDR3 DNA sequence: TGCGCCAGCAGTGAGTCTAAGGGGGGGAACTATGGCTACACCTTC. Protein product: CASSESKGGNYGYTF.

CDR3 sequence (DNA): TGCGCCAGCAGCCAAGTCGTGGGACAGGACTATGGCTACACCTTC. As protein: CASSQVVGQDYGYTF. The chain couples TRBV4-1 to TRBJ1-2; 8 nucleotides match TRBD1. From germline, CDR1 is MGHRA and CDR2 YSYEKL. The CDR3 totals 15 residues. Trimming at V came to 1 base and at J to 3 bases, leaving 4 bases not matched to a gene.

The chain recombines TRBV18 with TRBJ1-5; weak D call: TRBD1 (6 bases). V dropped 3 bases and J dropped 1 base, with 13 bases sitting between them. Germline V CDR1 and CDR2: KGHSH, LQKENI. The CDR3 consists of 16 residues. CDR3 sequence reads: CASSPRTATSNQPQHF. CDR3 nucleotide sequence: TGTGCCAGCTCACCGAGGACAGCAACAAGCAATCAGCCCCAGCATTTT.

The chain uses TRBV19 and TRBJ1-2, with TRBD1 matching over 7 bases. Losses at the gene ends were 4 bases for V and 5 bases for J; bases not matched to a gene: 7. Germline V gene sequence: CDR1 LNHDA, CDR2 SQIVND (reference sequence). This CDR3 comprises 14 residues. This CDR3 is CASSRSGTAYGYTF. CDR3 sequence (DNA): TGTGCCAGTAGTAGGTCCGGGACAGCATATGGCTACACCTTC.

The rearrangement joins TRBV9 to TRBJ2-7; D may be TRBD1 (5 bases). Germline CDR1 is SGDLS and CDR2 is YYNGEE. There are 15 residues in the CDR3. The V end lost 2 bases, the J end lost 0 bases, and 12 bases lay between the germline ends. This CDR3 is CASSVRVDSSYEQYF. In DNA form, the CDR3 reads TGTGCCAGCAGCGTCAGGGTGGATAGCTCCTACGAGCAGTACTTC.

J is TRBJ1-2 and V is TRBV9; weak D call: TRBD1 (6 bases). Trimming left V 3 bases short and J 2 bases short, with 11 bases between. There are 14 residues in the CDR3. Germline CDR1 SGDLS, CDR2 YYNGEE. CDR3 in amino acids: CASSASGTNYGYTF. Written as DNA, the CDR3 is TGTGCCAGCAGCGCTTCCGGGACAAACTATGGCTACACCTTC.

The chain has TRBV5-1 and TRBJ2-1, with 7 bases fitting TRBD1. Germline CDR1 reads SGHRS; CDR2 reads YFSETQ. The CDR3 spans 15 residues. Trimming at V came to 2 bases and at J to 11 bases, leaving 13 bases not matched to a gene. As DNA, the CDR3 is TGCGCCAGCAGCTTCTCCGAATCTTCGGGACAGCAGCAGTTCTTC. Translating gives CASSFSESSGQQQFF.

The V and J genes are TRBV30 and TRBJ2-7; D is unclear. The V end lost 4 bases, the J end lost 1 base, and 17 bases lay between the germline ends. The CDR3 is made up of 15 amino acids. Germline-derived CDR1 and CDR2 are GTSNPN and SVGIG (reference sequence). CDR3 protein: CAWNNPSRSSYEQYF. The CDR3 nucleotides read TGTGCCTGGAACAACCCCTCAAGATCTTCCTACGAGCAGTACTTC. Complete variable domain (other parts from reference TRBV30 and TRBJ2-7): SQTIHQWPATLVQPVGSPLSLECTVEGTSNPNLYWYRQAAGRGLQLLFYSVGIGQISSEVPQNLSASRPQDRQFILSSKKLLLSDSGFYLCAWNNPSRSSYEQYFGPGTRLTVT.

The V gene is TRBV5-8, the J gene TRBJ2-4, with a tentative D call TRBD2 (5 bases). V shed 0 bases and J shed 8 bases, with 18 bases lying between them. Germline V CDR1 and CDR2: SGHTS, YDEGEE. The CDR3 covers 16 residues. CDR3 in amino acids: CASSLDPTRPRDIQYF. CDR3 bases: TGTGCCAGCAGCTTGGATCCAACTAGGCCGCGGGACATTCAGTACTTC.

The J gene is TRBJ1-1, the V gene TRBV5-1; TRBD1 is a possible D gene (5 bases). V was pared by 4 bases and J by 6 bases, with 16 bases between. The germline gives CDR1 SGHRS, CDR2 YFSETQ. There are 14 residues in the CDR3. DNA of the CDR3: TGCGCCAGCAGCGAGCAGGGAGGGGTGTCTGAAGCTTTCTTT. Amino acid sequence: CASSEQGGVSEAFF. The complete variable domain, with remaining parts taken from reference TRBV5-1 and TRBJ1-1, reads KAGVTQTPRYLIKTRGQQVTLSCSPISGHRSVSWYQQTPGQGLQFLFEYFSETQRNKGNFPGRFSGRQFSNSRSEMNVSTLELGDSALYLCASSEQGGVSEAFFGQGTRLTVV.